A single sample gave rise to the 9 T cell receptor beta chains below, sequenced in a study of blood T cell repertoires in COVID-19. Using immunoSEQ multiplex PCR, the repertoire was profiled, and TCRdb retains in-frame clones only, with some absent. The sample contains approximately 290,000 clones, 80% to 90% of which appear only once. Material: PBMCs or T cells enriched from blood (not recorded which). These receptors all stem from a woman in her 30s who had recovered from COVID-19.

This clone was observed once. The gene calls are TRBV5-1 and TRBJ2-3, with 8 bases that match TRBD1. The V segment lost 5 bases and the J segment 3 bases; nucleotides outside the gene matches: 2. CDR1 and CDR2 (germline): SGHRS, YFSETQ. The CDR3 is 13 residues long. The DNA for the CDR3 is TGCGCCAGCAGACAGGGGGTAACAGATACGCAGTATTTT. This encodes CASRQGVTDTQYF.

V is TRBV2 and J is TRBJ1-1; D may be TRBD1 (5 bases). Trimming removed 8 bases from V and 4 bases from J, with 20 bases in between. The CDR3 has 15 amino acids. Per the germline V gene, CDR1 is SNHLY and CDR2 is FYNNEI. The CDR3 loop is CASGARARDGTEAFF. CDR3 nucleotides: TGTGCCAGCGGGGCGAGGGCGCGGGATGGCACTGAAGCTTTCTTT.

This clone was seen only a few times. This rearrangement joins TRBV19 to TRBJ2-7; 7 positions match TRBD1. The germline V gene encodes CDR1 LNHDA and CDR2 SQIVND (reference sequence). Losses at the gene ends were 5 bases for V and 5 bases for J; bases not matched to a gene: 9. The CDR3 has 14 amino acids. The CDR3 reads CASSSGTVDHEQYF. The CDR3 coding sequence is TGTGCCAGTAGTTCGGGGACAGTGGACCACGAGCAGTACTTC.

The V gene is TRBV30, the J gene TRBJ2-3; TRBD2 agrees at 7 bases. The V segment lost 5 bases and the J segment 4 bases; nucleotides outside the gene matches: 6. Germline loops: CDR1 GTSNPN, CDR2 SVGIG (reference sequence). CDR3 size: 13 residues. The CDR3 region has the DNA TGTGCCTGGGGGGGGAGGGGAGCAGATACGCAGTATTTT. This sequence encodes CAWGGRGADTQYF. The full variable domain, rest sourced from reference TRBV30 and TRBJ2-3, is SQTIHQWPATLVQPVGSPLSLECTVEGTSNPNLYWYRQAAGRGLQLLFYSVGIGQISSEVPQNLSASRPQDRQFILSSKKLLLSDSGFYLCAWGGRGADTQYFGPGTRLTVL.

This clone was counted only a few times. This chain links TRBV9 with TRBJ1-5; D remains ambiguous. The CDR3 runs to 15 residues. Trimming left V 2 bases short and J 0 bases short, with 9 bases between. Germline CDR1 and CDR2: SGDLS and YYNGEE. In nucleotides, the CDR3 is TGTGCCAGCAGCGTGGCCGGGTATAGCAATCAGCCCCAGCATTTT. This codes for CASSVAGYSNQPQHF.

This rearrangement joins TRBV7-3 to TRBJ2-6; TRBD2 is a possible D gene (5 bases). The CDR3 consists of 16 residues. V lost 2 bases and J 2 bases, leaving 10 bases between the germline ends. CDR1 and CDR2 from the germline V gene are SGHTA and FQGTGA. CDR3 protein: CASSLALAPGANVLTF. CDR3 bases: TGTGCCAGCAGCTTAGCGCTAGCCCCTGGGGCCAACGTCCTGACTTTC. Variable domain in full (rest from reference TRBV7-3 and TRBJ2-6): GAGVSQTPSNKVTEKGKYVELRCDPISGHTALYWYRQSLGQGPEFLIYFQGTGAADDSGLPNDRFFAVRPEGSVSTLKIQRTERGDSAVYLCASSLALAPGANVLTFGAGSRLTVL.

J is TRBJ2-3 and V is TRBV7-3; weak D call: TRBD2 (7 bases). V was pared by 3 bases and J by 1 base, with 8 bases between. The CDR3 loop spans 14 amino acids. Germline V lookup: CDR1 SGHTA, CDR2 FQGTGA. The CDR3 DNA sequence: TGTGCCAGCAGCTTCGGGGGGCGCACAGATACGCAGTATTTT. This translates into CASSFGGRTDTQYF.

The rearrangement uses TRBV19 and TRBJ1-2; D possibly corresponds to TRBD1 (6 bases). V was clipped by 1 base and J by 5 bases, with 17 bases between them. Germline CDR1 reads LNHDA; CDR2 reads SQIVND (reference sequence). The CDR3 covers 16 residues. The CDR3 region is CASSIGGTRGSYGYTF. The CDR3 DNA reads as TGTGCCAGTAGTATAGGAGGGACCAGGGGATCGTATGGCTACACCTTC.

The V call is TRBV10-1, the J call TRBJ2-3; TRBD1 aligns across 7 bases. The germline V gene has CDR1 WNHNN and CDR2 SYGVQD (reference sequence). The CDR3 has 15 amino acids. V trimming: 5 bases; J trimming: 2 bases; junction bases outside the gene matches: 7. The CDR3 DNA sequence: TGCGCCAGCAGTCCAGGGGGTGGGAACACAGATACGCAGTATTTT. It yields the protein CASSPGGGNTDTQYF.